Presented here are 9 T cell receptor beta chains from one specimen sequenced in a study of blood T cell repertoires in COVID-19 (dated by TCRdb to 2018 to 2021). Libraries were prepared through the immunoSEQ multiplex PCR assay. Not all clones reach the TCRdb copy of this immuneACCESS table, which keeps in-frame sequences only. Checked studies attribute under half of the gap to unresolved V genes and leave the rest unexplained. Present in this sample are about 140,000 clones, 84% of which were seen just once. The ten biggest clones cover 5% to 7% of the sample. Sequenced: PBMCs or T cells enriched from blood (not recorded which). Receptors originate from a man in his forties or fifties with acute COVID-19.

The chain joins TRBV28 to TRBJ1-1; the match to TRBD1 covers 7 bases. The ends lost 5 bases at V and 0 bases at J; junction bases unmatched: 9. CDR1 and CDR2 from the germline V gene are MDHEN and SYDVKM. The CDR3 runs 16 residues. In DNA form, the CDR3 reads TGTGCCAGCAGTCCGTACAGGGGCCTGATGAACACTGAAGCTTTCTTT. Amino acids: CASSPYRGLMNTEAFF.

This clone was recorded a few times. The V call is TRBV3-1 (or the pseudogene TRBV3-2), the J call TRBJ2-7; 14 positions agree with TRBD2. V lost 4 bases and J lost 5; bases outside the gene matches: 13. This CDR3 comprises 18 residues. The V gene's germline CDR1 is LGHDT and CDR2 YNNKEL (reference sequence). CDR3 amino acids: CASSLYPGLAGVRDEQYF. CDR3 nucleotide sequence: TGTGCCAGCAGCCTCTACCCGGGACTAGCGGGGGTTCGCGACGAGCAGTACTTC.

The chain is built from TRBV18 and TRBJ1-6; D possibly corresponds to TRBD1 (5 bases). CDR3 length: 16 residues. CDR1 and CDR2 (germline): KGHSH, LQKENI. Between the trimmed V and J ends, which lost 3 bases and 8 bases, there was a span of 17 bases. CDR3 region: CASSPRRMGGDSPLHF. The CDR3 DNA sequence: TGTGCCAGCTCACCCCGCCGGATGGGGGGTGATTCACCCCTCCACTTT.

The chain is built from TRBV30 and TRBJ1-4; unclear D gene. The length of the CDR3 is 14 residues. Per the germline V gene, CDR1 is GTSNPN and CDR2 is SVGIG (reference sequence). Trimming removed 1 base at V and 0 bases at J, with 6 bases between. CDR3 protein: CAWSGSPTNEKLFF. CDR3 DNA: TGTGCCTGGAGTGGGAGTCCAACTAATGAAAAACTGTTTTTT. The variable domain in full, with the rest retrieved from reference TRBV30 and TRBJ1-4, is SQTIHQWPATLVQPVGSPLSLECTVEGTSNPNLYWYRQAAGRGLQLLFYSVGIGQISSEVPQNLSASRPQDRQFILSSKKLLLSDSGFYLCAWSGSPTNEKLFFGSGTQLSVL.

The V call is TRBV7-2, the J call TRBJ2-3, with 8 bases aligning to TRBD1. This CDR3 is built from 14 residues. J was trimmed by 1 base and V by 6 bases; bases with no gene match: 3. The V gene's germline CDR1 is SGHTA and CDR2 FQGNSA. The CDR3 DNA sequence: TGTGCCAGCAGGGGGACAGGTCGCACAGATACGCAGTATTTT. This gives the protein CASRGTGRTDTQYF.

This chain joins TRBV27 and TRBJ1-1; no definite D call. Trimming took off 3 bases at V and 0 bases at J, with 8 bases between the two ends. The germline V gene encodes CDR1 MNHEY and CDR2 SMNVEV (reference sequence). The CDR3 has 14 residues. CDR3 sequence (DNA): TGTGCCAGCAGTTTCTCGGTGGTGAACACTGAAGCTTTCTTT. Protein sequence: CASSFSVVNTEAFF.

V and J are TRBV20-1 and TRBJ2-1; 7 bases are a match to TRBD2. The length of the CDR3 is 14 residues. Germline V gene sequence: CDR1 DFQATT, CDR2 SNEGSKA (reference sequence). The V segment lost 3 bases and the J segment 5 bases; nucleotides outside the gene matches: 7. The CDR3 DNA reads TGCAGTGCTAGTCAGCCTAGCGGCAACAATGAGCAGTTCTTC. Translation gives CSASQPSGNNEQFF.

This chain uses TRBV6-5 with TRBJ1-1; possibly TRBD1 for D (6 bases). The length of the CDR3 is 14 residues. Deletions cut 1 base from V and 1 base from J, with 7 bases between. Germline V gives CDR1 MNHEY, CDR2 SVGAGI. CDR3: CASSYLGQNTEAFF. CDR3 nucleotide sequence: TGTGCCAGCAGTTACTTGGGACAGAACACTGAAGCTTTCTTT.

The CDR3, as DNA: TGTGCCAGCAGCTACACGACAGGGGGGAGCGGGGAGCTGTTTTTT. Its protein product is CASSYTTGGSGELFF. This chain uses TRBV3-1 (or the pseudogene TRBV3-2) with TRBJ2-2; 9 bases agree with TRBD1. Per the germline V gene, CDR1 is LGHDT and CDR2 is YNNKEL (reference sequence). This CDR3 has 15 amino acids. Unmatched junction bases numbered 8, after V lost 5 bases and J lost 7 bases.